The 18 T cell receptor beta chains presented below share a single source sample, sequenced in a study of blood T cell repertoires in COVID-19. Clones were read by immunoSEQ multiplex PCR, and TCRdb kept only the in-frame ones, dropping some. Counted here are fewer than 150,000 clones, around 81% occurring once; the ten biggest clones make up 2% to 2.5%. Sequenced material: peripheral blood. These receptors were obtained from a man between 65 and 85 years old with acute or convalescent COVID-19.

The chain combines TRBV3-1 (or the pseudogene TRBV3-2) with TRBJ2-6; D is ambiguous. V gave up 4 bases and J gave up 1 base, with 14 bases separating them. The CDR3 extends over 17 amino acids. Germline V gene lookup returns CDR1 LGHDT and CDR2 YNNKEL (reference sequence). CDR3 sequence: CASSPTTLTSGANVLTF. As DNA, the CDR3 is TGTGCCAGCAGCCCAACGACACTGACGTCTGGGGCCAACGTCCTGACTTTC.

V gene TRBV9 combines with J gene TRBJ2-1; D may be TRBD1 (5 bases). The germline CDR1 and CDR2 sequences are SGDLS and YYNGEE. This CDR3 spans 14 amino acids. V dropped 3 bases and J dropped 0 bases, with 7 bases sitting between them. Written as DNA, the CDR3 is TGTGCCAGCAGCGCTAGGGGCTCCTACAATGAGCAGTTCTTC. Amino acid sequence: CASSARGSYNEQFF.

The chain links TRBV6-4 to TRBJ2-5; D perhaps matches TRBD2 (6 bases). The V and J ends lost 2 bases and 9 bases respectively, with 16 bases between them. There are 14 residues in the CDR3. CDR1 is MRHNA and CDR2 is SNTAGT in the germline V gene. The CDR3 reads CASSDNGGSRPQYF. CDR3 nucleotides: TGTGCCAGCAGTGACAACGGAGGGTCACGTCCCCAGTACTTC.

This chain connects TRBV5-1 to TRBJ1-2; 7 bases fit TRBD1. Losses at the gene ends were 6 bases for V and 8 bases for J; bases not matched to a gene: 10. CDR3 length: 13 amino acids. Germline V CDR1 and CDR2: SGHRS, YFSETQ. The CDR3 DNA reads TGCGCCAGCACTAAGCGCCGGGACAGCGGCTACACCTTC. Encoded protein: CASTKRRDSGYTF.

The gene calls are TRBV9 and TRBJ1-6; 9 bases agree with TRBD1. Germline V gene sequence: CDR1 SGDLS, CDR2 YYNGEE. This CDR3 is 15 amino acids long. Trimming took 4 bases from V and 8 from J; bases not matched to a gene: 7. CDR3 loop: CASSTFDRGDSPLHF. CDR3 sequence (DNA): TGTGCCAGCAGCACTTTCGACAGGGGGGATTCACCCCTCCACTTT.

The CDR3 DNA reads as TGCGCCAGCAGCCCCGACAGGGCCGGCGGGGAGCTGTTTTTT. Its translation: CASSPDRAGGELFF. The rearrangement links TRBV5-1 to TRBJ2-2, with 7 bases matching TRBD1. V lost 4 bases, J lost 7 bases, and 7 bases stayed unmatched. There are 14 residues in the CDR3. The V gene's germline CDR1 is SGHRS and CDR2 YFSETQ.

The table lists this clone with a count of one. This chain joins TRBV7-6 and TRBJ2-3; D not certain. The ends were cut back, 7 bases at V and 4 bases at J, with 21 bases in the middle. The germline CDR1 and CDR2 sequences are SGHVS and FNYEAQ. There are 16 residues in the CDR3. CDR3 in DNA: TGTGCCAGCACCCCCCGGCCCCGTGGTGGAGCAGATACGCAGTATTTT. It is translated as CASTPRPRGGADTQYF.

The CDR3 DNA is TGTGCCAGCTCGATGAAACTAGCCGGGACAGGGTGGCAAGGGGCCAACGTCCTGACTTTC. It yields the protein CASSMKLAGTGWQGANVLTF. The genes are TRBV18 and TRBJ2-6; TRBD1 aligns across 9 bases. The length of the CDR3 is 20 residues. The J segment lost 4 bases and the V segment lost 6 bases, leaving 19 bases of the junction unmatched. The germline V gene has CDR1 KGHSH and CDR2 LQKENI.

The rearrangement links TRBV5-5 to TRBJ2-7, with a possible D match to TRBD2 (6 bases). The ends were cut back, 5 bases at V and 2 bases at J, with 14 bases in the middle. The CDR3 loop spans 14 amino acids. Germline CDR1 reads SGHKS; CDR2 reads YYEKEE (reference sequence). DNA for the CDR3: TGTGCCAGCAGAAGTAGCGGAAATACCTACGAGCAGTACTTC. Translation: CASRSSGNTYEQYF.

The rearrangement joins TRBV30 to TRBJ1-2, with 7 bases that match TRBD1. Germline assignment: CDR1 GTSNPN and CDR2 SVGIG (reference sequence). V was clipped by 0 bases and J by 4 bases; unmatched bases: 11. The CDR3 has 16 residues. CDR3 in amino acids: CAWSVRMTGPSYGYTF. Written as DNA, the CDR3 is TGTGCCTGGAGTGTACGTATGACAGGGCCTAGCTATGGCTACACCTTC.

This chain's CDR3 is CASSQGPGQGDQPQHF. CDR3 nucleotides: TGTGCCAGCAGCCAAGGGCCGGGACAGGGGGATCAGCCCCAGCATTTT. V gene TRBV4-2 combines with J gene TRBJ1-5; TRBD1 matches 11 bases. CDR1 and CDR2 from the germline V gene are LGHNA and YNFKEQ. This CDR3 is 16 amino acids long. Germline trimming cut 1 base from V and 5 bases from J; bases unmatched to any gene: 4.

This clone has just one count. The V and J genes are TRBV7-2 and TRBJ1-2, with a possible D match to TRBD1 (6 bases). Germline V gene data show CDR1 as SGHTA and CDR2 as FQGNSA. The V end lost 5 bases, the J end lost 7 bases, and 11 bases lay between the germline ends. This CDR3 has 12 amino acids. This CDR3 reads CASSRGGAGYTF. The CDR3 DNA sequence: TGTGCCAGCAGCCGTGGGGGGGCTGGCTACACCTTC.

The chain combines TRBV19 with TRBJ1-1; D uncertain. This CDR3 region has 15 residues. The germline V gene encodes CDR1 LNHDA and CDR2 SQIVND (reference sequence). Trimming took off 1 base at V and 4 bases at J, with 13 bases between the two ends. The CDR3 sequence is CASSIVPGRATEAFF. The DNA of the CDR3 is TGTGCCAGTAGTATAGTACCGGGAAGGGCCACTGAAGCTTTCTTT.

This sequence joins TRBV5-8 and TRBJ2-2, with 12 bases aligning to TRBD2. The germline CDR1 and CDR2 sequences are SGHTS and YDEGEE. CDR3 length equals 16 residues. Unmatched junction bases numbered 6, after V lost 4 bases and J lost 5 bases. CDR3 nucleotides: TGTGCCAGCAGCCCAAGACTAGCGGGGGAGACCGGGGAGCTGTTTTTT. This sequence encodes CASSPRLAGETGELFF.

The J gene is TRBJ1-2, the V gene TRBV19; D may be TRBD1 (5 bases). Deletions cut 7 bases from V and 1 base from J, with 10 bases between. CDR3 length equals 13 residues. CDR1 LNHDA and CDR2 SQIVND come from the germline V gene (reference sequence). CDR3 loop: CASNQGFNYGYTF. As DNA, the CDR3 is TGTGCCAGTAATCAGGGCTTTAACTATGGCTACACCTTC.

The CDR3 DNA reads as TGTGCCAGCAGCCCGGCGGCTTTCACAGATACGCAGTATTTT. As protein: CASSPAAFTDTQYF. The rearrangement links TRBV14 to TRBJ2-3, with unresolved D. CDR3 length equals 14 residues. The germline V gene encodes CDR1 SGHDN and CDR2 FVKESK. V was pared by 4 bases and J by 2 bases, with 10 bases between.

This rearrangement joins TRBV18 to TRBJ1-1; no clear D gene. CDR3 length: 13 residues. The germline V gene encodes CDR1 KGHSH and CDR2 LQKENI. Trimming left V 4 bases short and J 1 base short, with 7 bases between. CDR3 residues: CASSLDTNTEAFF. The CDR3 region has the DNA TGTGCCAGCTCACTCGACACGAACACTGAAGCTTTCTTT.

This chain links TRBV9 with TRBJ1-3; D gene ambiguous. The CDR3 runs to 14 residues. Trimming took off 4 bases at V and 1 base at J, with 9 bases between the two ends. Germline V lookup: CDR1 SGDLS, CDR2 YYNGEE. CDR3 region: CASSSRGSGNTIYF. CDR3 nucleotide sequence: TGTGCCAGCAGCTCCCGGGGATCTGGAAACACCATATATTTT.